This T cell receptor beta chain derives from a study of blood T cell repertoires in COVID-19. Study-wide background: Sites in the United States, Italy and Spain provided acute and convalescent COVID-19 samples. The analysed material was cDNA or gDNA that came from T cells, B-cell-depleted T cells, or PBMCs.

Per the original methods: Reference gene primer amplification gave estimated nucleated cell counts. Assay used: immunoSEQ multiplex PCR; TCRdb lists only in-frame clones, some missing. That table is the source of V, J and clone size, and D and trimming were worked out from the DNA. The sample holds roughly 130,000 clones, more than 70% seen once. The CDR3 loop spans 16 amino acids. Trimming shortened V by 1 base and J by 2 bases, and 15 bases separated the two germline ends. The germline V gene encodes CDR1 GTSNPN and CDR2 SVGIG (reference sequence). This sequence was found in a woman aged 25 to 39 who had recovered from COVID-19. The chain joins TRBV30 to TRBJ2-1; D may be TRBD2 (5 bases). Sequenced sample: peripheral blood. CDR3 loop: CAWSAKTAGAYNEQFF. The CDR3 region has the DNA TGTGCCTGGAGTGCAAAAACCGCGGGTGCCTACAATGAGCAGTTCTTC.